The text below deals with one TCR beta chain. This sample stems from a study of control samples from healthy donors and cancer patients. Assay: immunoSEQ multiplex PCR; the TCRdb copy retains only in-frame clones and omits some. The table lists approximately 150,000 clones, about 90% of them singletons. Germline V CDR1 and CDR2: SGHDT, YYEEEE. The CDR3 runs 13 residues. V lost 3 bases and J lost 7; bases outside the gene matches: 3. The sequencing input was blood. The TCR was taken from a man between 18 and 29 years old in good health. The chain joins TRBV5-6 to TRBJ2-1, with 8 bases fitting TRBD1. The CDR3 DNA is TGTGCCAGCAGCTATACAGGGGGGAATGAGCAGTTCTTC. As protein: CASSYTGGNEQFF.